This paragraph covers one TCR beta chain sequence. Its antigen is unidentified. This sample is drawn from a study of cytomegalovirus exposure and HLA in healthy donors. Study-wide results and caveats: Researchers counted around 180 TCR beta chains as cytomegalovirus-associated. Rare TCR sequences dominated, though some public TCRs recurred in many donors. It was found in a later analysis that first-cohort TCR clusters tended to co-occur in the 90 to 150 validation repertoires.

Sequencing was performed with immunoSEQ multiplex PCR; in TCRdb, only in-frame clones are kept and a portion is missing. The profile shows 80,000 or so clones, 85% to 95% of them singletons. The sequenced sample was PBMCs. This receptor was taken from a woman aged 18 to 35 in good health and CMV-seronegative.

CDR3 coding DNA: TGCGCCAGCAGCCATTCAAGTACGGGGGAAACCTACGAGCAGTACTTC. This codes for CASSHSSTGETYEQYF. The chain links TRBV4-3 to TRBJ2-7; the D gene is possibly TRBD2 (6 bases). Per germline, CDR1 LGHNA and CDR2 YSLEER. V lost 3 bases and J lost 2, with 17 bases in between. The CDR3 length is 16 residues.